These 6 T cell receptor beta chains share one sample of origin, sequenced in a study of OX40 agonist ivuxolimab in advanced cancers. The data were produced by immunoSEQ multiplex PCR, yet TCRdb's version contains in-frame clones alone and is incomplete. In the table there are roughly 46,000 clones, roughly 90% of which are singletons. The sample consisted of CD4+ or CD8+ T cells sorted from blood, taken in a trial of the OX40 agonist ivuxolimab. Receptor source: an adult with an advanced solid tumor such as melanoma, head and neck, liver or kidney cancer.

The chain uses TRBV4-1 and TRBJ1-6; D is ambiguous. V lost 0 bases and J 7 bases, leaving 22 bases between the germline ends. The CDR3 has 19 residues. CDR1 and CDR2 (germline): MGHRA, YSYEKL. For the CDR3, the DNA is TGCGCCAGCAGCCAAGAATTTTGGGGAACAGCGATAGGGAATTCACCCCTCCACTTT. Residues: CASSQEFWGTAIGNSPLHF.

In DNA form, the CDR3 reads TGTGCCAGCAGCCCCGGGACAGGGCTGGCGGAGACCCAGTACTTC. Translation: CASSPGTGLAETQYF. The chain has TRBV2 and TRBJ2-5, with 9 bases lining up with TRBD1. J gave up 5 bases and V 6 bases, and 10 bases lay outside the gene matches. Per the germline V gene, CDR1 is SNHLY and CDR2 is FYNNEI. CDR3 length equals 15 residues.

This sequence joins TRBV6-1 and TRBJ2-6; D is ambiguous. V lost 1 base to trimming and J lost 0 bases, with 4 bases between them. Germline CDR1 and CDR2: MNHNS and SASEGT. The CDR3 spans 15 residues. CDR3 sequence reads: CASSEDSSGANVLTF. CDR3 DNA: TGTGCCAGCAGTGAAGACAGCTCTGGGGCCAACGTCCTGACTTTC.

The CDR3 here is CAWSAGDREITEAFF. The CDR3 DNA sequence: TGTGCCTGGAGTGCGGGGGACCGGGAGATAACTGAAGCTTTCTTT. This sequence joins TRBV30 and TRBJ1-1; TRBD1 is a possible D gene (5 bases). CDR1 is GTSNPN, CDR2 SVGIG, per germline (reference sequence). This CDR3 comprises 15 residues. V lost 1 base, J lost 5 bases, and 17 bases lay in between.

The chain employs TRBV18 and TRBJ2-5, with TRBD1 identical over 8 bases. The CDR3 is 15 residues long. Germline V gives CDR1 KGHSH, CDR2 LQKENI. The trim removed 5 bases at V and 2 bases at J, leaving 7 bases unmatched. The CDR3 spells CASSGNDRGQETQYF. The CDR3 nucleotides read TGTGCCAGCTCAGGAAATGACAGGGGTCAAGAGACCCAGTACTTC.

This clone was picked up a small number of times. This rearrangement joins TRBV6-5 to TRBJ2-7; D not resolved. This CDR3 spans 14 amino acids. CDR1 is MNHEY, CDR2 SVGAGI, per germline. V lost 2 bases to trimming and J lost 4 bases, with 12 bases between them. CDR3 DNA: TGTGCCAGCAGTTACACGGCAGCTACATACGAGCAGTACTTC. Translating it yields CASSYTAATYEQYF.